These T cell receptor beta chains were read from a single sample in a study of cytomegalovirus exposure and HLA in healthy donors. Clones were read by immunoSEQ multiplex PCR, and TCRdb kept only the in-frame ones, dropping some. Found here are 150,000 or so clones, about three quarters of them singletons; the top ten hold about an eighth. The sample comprised PBMCs. Receptor source: a man in his forties in good health and CMV-seropositive. Both conserved end residues are trimmed from each CDR3. Each record gives: V gene, CDR3 length, J gene, CDR3 protein.

>TRBV19|11|TRBJ2-7
ASFGTDFYEQY
>TRBV5-8|12|TRBJ2-7
ASRSKQGVEEQY
>TRBV5-4|13|TRBJ2-7
ASSVGLAVSYEQY
>TRBV4-1|14|TRBJ1-4
ASSQEGSGGNEKLF
>TRBV7-2|11|TRBJ2-7
ASSSSSGYEQY
>TRBV9|17|TRBJ2-1
ASSGKGTSGPGSYNEQF
>TRBV6-5|12|TRBJ1-2
ASSPDRAEWGYT
>TRBV18|11|TRBJ2-5
ASSPRGQETQY
>TRBV19|12|TRBJ2-1
ASSPAGGRNEQF
>TRBV6-5|11|TRBJ2-3
ATAGGRGGTQY
>TRBV4-3|12|TRBJ1-4
ASSFRTGFEKLF
>TRBV21-1|16|TRBJ1-1
ASSKGRCTGAGNTEAF
>TRBV6-5|11|TRBJ2-1
ASTGLAGVEQF
>TRBV4-1|14|TRBJ2-3
ASSQDRTSGTDTQY
>TRBV7-8|12|TRBJ2-3
ASRGGPGTDTQY
>TRBV9|13|TRBJ1-4
ASSLRLPTNEKLF
>TRBV7-2|12|TRBJ2-5
ASSLGGSGETQY
>TRBV13|12|TRBJ2-1
ASSILAGGSNPL
>TRBV4-1|12|TRBJ2-7
ASSLQGRTYEQY
>TRBV7-6|13|TRBJ1-6
ASSLDSGPRSPLH
>TRBV4-1|15|TRBJ2-5
ASSQDRAGGSRETQY
>TRBV9|14|TRBJ2-3
ATPPPLAGGPDTQY
>TRBV19|12|TRBJ1-2
ATSRQGSHYGYT
>TRBV18|12|TRBJ2-5
ASSPDRGRETQY
>TRBV10-3|9|TRBJ2-7
AMGALNEQY
>TRBV6-1|12|TRBJ2-1
ASSVTGGHNEQF
>TRBV6-5|13|TRBJ2-2
ASSYQGADTGELF
>TRBV5-1|12|TRBJ2-2
ASSLAGATGELF
>TRBV7-9|9|TRBJ2-7
SSSFTYEQY
>TRBV7-8|12|TRBJ2-7
ASSQLAGQSEQY
>TRBV30|12|TRBJ1-5
AWSQGSSNQPQH
>TRBV5-1|13|TRBJ2-1
ASSLGTSSYNEQF